These 29 T cell receptor beta chains were sequenced from one sample in a study of blood T cells in healthy people across ages. A second PCR of 7 to 11 cycles used a sample-barcoded 5' primer and a J-beta primer mix. TCRdb re-called the 5' RACE reads with MiXCR, one entry per CDR3 protein. The sample holds some 940,000 distinct CDR3 sequences, just under 30% seen once. These data were likewise used in another study, on T cells of mothers and their children.

The material sequenced was blood. The receptor source for this set is a woman between 35 and 50 years old in good health.

This clonotype has more than one count but fewer than ten. V usage is TRBV7-2 and J usage is TRBJ2-3; the D gene is possibly TRBD2 (6 bases). The CDR3 extends over 15 amino acids. Germline values: CDR1 SGHTA, CDR2 FQGNSA. The germline V and J ends were trimmed by 3 bases and 4 bases, with 14 bases remaining between them. In DNA form, the CDR3 reads TGTGCCAGCAGCTTCGGGACTCCTGGGCCAGATACGCAGTATTTT. This gives the protein CASSFGTPGPDTQYF.

The rearrangement links TRBV6-4 to TRBJ2-1; 7 bases are a match to TRBD2. This CDR3 region has 15 residues. With 3 bases clipped from V and 4 bases from J, the junction kept 6 bases outside the gene matches. Germline CDR1 and CDR2: MRHNA and SNTAGT. CDR3 coding DNA: TGTGCCAGCAGTGAAGGGCCGGGGGGTTACAATGAGCAGTTCTTC. Its translation is CASSEGPGGYNEQFF.

This clonotype appeared a few times. The chain employs TRBV5-6 and TRBJ2-5, with TRBD2 matching 9 bases. Germline V gives CDR1 SGHDT, CDR2 YYEEEE. The ends lost 0 bases at V and 4 bases at J; junction bases unmatched: 4. There are 15 residues in the CDR3. The CDR3 DNA sequence: TGTGCCAGCAGCTTGGGCGGGGGGGCTCGAGAGACCCAGTACTTC. Protein sequence: CASSLGGGARETQYF.

This clonotype occurred a few times. This may be a read error, as it is one base from a much larger clone. The chain carries TRBV20-1 and TRBJ2-5, with D perhaps matching TRBD1 (6 bases). This CDR3 has 15 amino acids. Germline lookup yields CDR1 DFQATT and CDR2 SNEGSKA (reference sequence). Deletions cut 1 base from V and 2 bases from J, with 14 bases between. CDR3 sequence: CSARVGPGVQETQYF. The DNA of the CDR3 is TGCAGTGCTAGAGTCGGACCAGGGGTTCAAGAGACCCAGTACTTC.

Regarding this clonotype: Just one base apart from a much larger clone, this may be a read error. The V and J genes are TRBV24-1 and TRBJ2-3; weak D call: TRBD1 (6 bases). V gave up 2 bases and J gave up 1 base, with 12 bases separating them. This CDR3 spans 16 amino acids. CDR1 is KGHDR, CDR2 SFDVKD, per germline. CDR3 in amino acids: CATSDYRASGTDTQYF. The CDR3 coding sequence is TGTGCCACCAGTGATTACAGGGCCAGCGGCACAGATACGCAGTATTTT.

This clonotype was found a few times. V usage is TRBV7-9 and J usage is TRBJ2-1, with unresolved D. The germline CDR1 and CDR2 sequences are SEHNR and FQNEAQ (reference sequence). Trimming shortened V by 6 bases and J by 0 bases, and 6 bases separated the two germline ends. The CDR3 covers 13 residues. CDR3 sequence (DNA): TGTGCCAGCAGACACCGCTCCTACAATGAGCAGTTCTTC. Its translation is CASRHRSYNEQFF.

At least ten counts were recorded for this clonotype. The chain recombines TRBV15 with TRBJ2-7; TRBD1 might be the D (6 bases). CDR1 and CDR2 from the germline V gene are LNHNV and YYDKDF (reference sequence). The CDR3 spans 15 residues. Trimming pared 1 base from V and 6 bases from J, leaving 16 bases between. The CDR3 bases are TGTGCCACCAGCAGAGCGGGCCAGGGGTACAGCGAGCAGTACTTC. It specifies CATSRAGQGYSEQYF.

To note about this clonotype: One end of the junction fails to match germline, which may point to a read error. The J gene is TRBJ1-1, the V gene TRBV4-1; no reliable D call. There are 14 residues in the CDR3. Per germline, CDR1 MGHRA and CDR2 YSYEKL. CDR3 nucleotide sequence: TGCGCCGGCAGCGAACGGGTCGAGAACACTGAAGCTTTCTTT. Residues: CAGSERVENTEAFF.

The chain combines TRBV5-1 with TRBJ1-1; D is unresolved. The CDR3 loop spans 14 amino acids. The germline CDR1 and CDR2 sequences are SGHRS and YFSETQ. V lost 0 bases, J lost 1 base, and 7 bases lay in between. The CDR3 region has the DNA TGCGCCAGCAGCTTGGTGGATCAGAACACTGAAGCTTTCTTT. This codes for CASSLVDQNTEAFF.

The table lists this clonotype with a few counts. At one boundary the junction diverges from the germline segment, which might be a read error. This chain uses TRBV6-6 with TRBJ1-6; D not resolved. The CDR3 is made up of 13 amino acids. The V gene's germline CDR1 is MNHNY and CDR2 SVGAGI (reference sequence). The CDR3 reads CASTSSHNSPLHF. The CDR3 DNA reads as TGTGCCAGCACGAGCTCCCATAATTCACCCCTCCACTTT.

Worth noting for this clonotype: This clone may be a read error of a much larger clone one base away. The genes are TRBV6-5 and TRBJ2-5; D is ambiguous. The end of the DNA fits TRBJ2-7 better, so the J call may be wrong. This CDR3 has 12 residues. CDR1 is MNHEY and CDR2 is SVGAGI in the germline V gene. CDR3 bases: TGTGCCGGCAGCCCCGACCCTTACGAGCAGTACTTC. Its translation is CAGSPDPYEQYF.

V and J are TRBV27 and TRBJ2-3; maybe TRBD2 (6 bases). V lost 3 bases to trimming and J lost 1 base, with 11 bases between them. This CDR3 is 15 amino acids long. Looked up from germline, CDR1 is MNHEY and CDR2 is SMNVEV (reference sequence). The CDR3 reads CASSFSPSGTDTQYF. The CDR3 DNA follows: TGTGCCAGCAGTTTTTCTCCTAGCGGCACAGATACGCAGTATTTT.

With regard to this clonotype: This may arise from a read error, as a much more abundant clone is one base away. The genes are TRBV20-1 and TRBJ2-1; D is perhaps TRBD2 (6 bases). Germline-derived CDR1 and CDR2 are DFQATT and SNEGSKA (reference sequence). This CDR3 spans 12 amino acids. DNA of the CDR3: TGCAGTGCTGGAGATCTTGGACTAGAGCAGTTCTTC. Its translation: CSAGDLGLEQFF.

This rearrangement joins TRBV18 to TRBJ2-3; 9 bases fit TRBD2. The germline V gene has CDR1 KGHSH and CDR2 LQKENI. This CDR3 has 16 amino acids. With 6 bases clipped from V and 2 bases from J, the junction kept 9 bases outside the gene matches. Here the CDR3 reads CASSPGLARYTDTQYF. The CDR3 coding sequence is TGTGCCAGCTCCCCGGGACTAGCTCGATACACAGATACGCAGTATTTT.

As DNA, the CDR3 is TGTGCCAGCGGGCCGGGACATGCCGCCTACGAGCAGTACTTC. It codes for CASGPGHAAYEQYF. This sequence joins TRBV28 and TRBJ2-7, with TRBD1 as a possible D gene (6 bases). The CDR3 loop spans 14 amino acids. Germline CDR1 reads MDHEN; CDR2 reads SYDVKM. V lost 8 bases and J 2 bases, leaving 16 bases between the germline ends.

Concerning this clonotype itself: With a much larger clone just one base away, this may be a read error. V and J are TRBV7-6 and TRBJ2-7; D tentatively reads TRBD1 or TRBD2 (6 bases each). The DNA matches TRBJ2-5 better at its end, which makes the J call doubtful. The CDR3 is 15 amino acids. Germline V gives CDR1 SGHVS, CDR2 FNYEAQ. CDR3: CASSLPVRGLETQYF. The DNA of the CDR3 is TGTGCTAGCAGCTTGCCAGTCCGGGGGCTAGAGACCCAGTACTTC.

This clonotype came up a few times. The CDR3 protein is CATSDSLRRGLGNEQFF. The CDR3 DNA follows: TGTGCCACCAGTGACTCCCTCCGGCGGGGTTTGGGGAATGAGCAGTTCTTC. The V and J genes are TRBV24-1 and TRBJ2-1; the D gene is possibly TRBD2 (6 bases). The CDR3 sequence is 17 residues long. The germline gives CDR1 KGHDR, CDR2 SFDVKD. V was cut by 4 bases and J by 7 bases, with 22 bases left in between.

This chain uses TRBV10-3 with TRBJ1-1; D remains ambiguous. Trimming removed 0 bases at V and 4 bases at J, with 12 bases between. CDR3 length: 15 residues. Germline CDR1 and CDR2: ENHRY and SYGVKD. This CDR3 is CAISESSVLGTEAFF. For the CDR3, the DNA is TGTGCCATCAGTGAGTCGTCGGTTCTGGGCACTGAAGCTTTCTTT.

This clonotype was observed many times. V gene TRBV6-2 or TRBV6-3 combines with J gene TRBJ2-1; D not resolved. Trimming left V 4 bases short and J 4 bases short, with 8 bases between. Germline CDR1 and CDR2: MNHEY and SVGEGT. The CDR3 has 13 residues. Here the CDR3 DNA reads TGTGCCAGCAGTTGGTTCCGTTACAATGAGCAGTTCTTC. Its translation: CASSWFRYNEQFF.

This clonotype was seen ten or more times. This chain connects TRBV27 to TRBJ1-2; unclear D gene. V was clipped by 10 bases and J by 0 bases, with 12 bases between them. The CDR3 is 13 amino acids. Per germline, CDR1 MNHEY and CDR2 SMNVEV (reference sequence). The CDR3 nucleotides read TGTGCCACCTCGCGACTCTCTAACTATGGCTACACCTTC. Its translation: CATSRLSNYGYTF.

The V call is TRBV3-1, the J call TRBJ1-3; D is ambiguous. Deletions cut 4 bases from V and 4 bases from J, with 5 bases between. CDR1 is LGHDT, CDR2 YNNKEL, per germline (reference sequence). The CDR3 covers 12 residues. CDR3 in DNA: TGTGCCAGCAGCCGTGGGGGAAACACCATATATTTT. Amino acid sequence: CASSRGGNTIYF.

The chain uses TRBV7-6 and TRBJ1-5; D is ambiguous. Germline lookup yields CDR1 SGHVS and CDR2 FNYEAQ. V shed 5 bases and J shed 11 bases, with 19 bases lying between them. The CDR3 totals 14 residues. CDR3 amino acids: CASSLNTVKETQHF. Written as DNA, the CDR3 is TGTGCCAGCAGCCTCAACACAGTTAAAGAGACCCAGCATTTT.

The chain uses TRBV20-1 and TRBJ2-7, with a tentative D call TRBD2 (6 bases). This CDR3 contains 17 residues. Germline assignment: CDR1 DFQATT and CDR2 SNEGSKA (reference sequence). With 0 bases removed from V and 7 bases from J, the gap between germline ends came to 25 bases. CDR3 protein: CSARDVVGGVNFNEQYF. In DNA, the CDR3 is TGCAGTGCTAGAGATGTGGTAGGAGGGGTAAATTTCAATGAGCAGTACTTC.

About this clonotype: Compared with germline, one end of the junction differs, possibly owing to a read error. V is TRBV16 and J is TRBJ2-5; no definite D call. The CDR3 runs 17 residues. Germline V gene sequence: CDR1 KGHSY, CDR2 FQNENV. The CDR3 reads CASSQQPGSFAGETQYF. The CDR3 nucleotides read TGTGCCAGCAGCCAACAGCCAGGCTCATTCGCCGGAGAGACTCAGTACTTC.

The sample holds many counts of this clonotype. The rearrangement links TRBV6-5 to TRBJ2-1; D is possibly TRBD2 (5 bases). CDR3 length: 14 amino acids. Trimming took off 3 bases at V and 0 bases at J, with 6 bases between the two ends. Germline CDR1 MNHEY, CDR2 SVGAGI. The CDR3 protein is CASSYGSSYNEQFF. The CDR3 region has the DNA TGTGCCAGCAGTTATGGGAGCTCCTACAATGAGCAGTTCTTC.

V usage is TRBV29-1 and J usage is TRBJ2-5; TRBD2 aligns across 10 bases. The CDR3 extends over 14 amino acids. Trimming cost V 4 bases and J 1 base; bases outside gene matches: 3. Germline V gives CDR1 SQVTM, CDR2 ANQGSEA. The DNA of the CDR3 is TGCAGCGTTGGGACTAGCGGACTCCAAGAGACCCAGTACTTC. Translating it yields CSVGTSGLQETQYF.

Ten or more counts support this clonotype. V is TRBV6-6 and J is TRBJ2-7; tentative D call: TRBD1 (6 bases). The germline gives CDR1 MNHNY, CDR2 SVGAGI (reference sequence). The CDR3 is made up of 14 amino acids. V dropped 6 bases and J dropped 0 bases, with 12 bases sitting between them. In DNA, the CDR3 is TGTGCCAGCAGGGACAGTCGGAGCTCCTACGAGCAGTACTTC. It specifies CASRDSRSSYEQYF.

The J gene is TRBJ2-4, the V gene TRBV20-1, with D unresolved. The J call could be wrong; TRBJ2-7 is a better fit for the DNA end. This CDR3 is 15 amino acids long. Germline CDR1 DFQATT, CDR2 SNEGSKA (reference sequence). CDR3: CSARDVGKTRYEQYF. CDR3 DNA sequence: TGCAGTGCTAGAGATGTGGGGAAAACGAGATACGAGCAGTACTTC.

This clonotype appeared a few times. This chain connects TRBV6-1 to TRBJ2-3, with 10 bases fitting TRBD2. The CDR3 spans 14 residues. CDR1 and CDR2 (germline): MNHNS, SASEGT. V trimming: 5 bases; J trimming: 2 bases; junction bases outside the gene matches: 1. The CDR3 coding sequence is TGTGCCAGCAGTACTAGCGGGGACACAGATACGCAGTATTTT. Translation: CASSTSGDTDTQYF.